Listed below are T cell receptor beta chains from one sample, sequenced in a study of cytomegalovirus exposure and HLA in healthy donors. Sequenced by immunoSEQ multiplex PCR; TCRdb stores in-frame clones only, minus some. The sample shows 140,000 or so clones, 75% to 85% of them seen only once. What was sequenced was PBMCs. All receptors come from a man aged 40-49 years in good health and CMV-seronegative. The CDR3 runs from the conserved cysteine through the conserved F or W. A D gene is named only where the DNA matches it firmly. Some rows have no size entry. The others give once, few or many, or a class for an expanded clone.

cdr3_length	d_call	clone_size	j_call	v_call	cdr3_aa	cdr3_nt
13	TRBD1	NA	TRBJ2-7	TRBV6-5	CASRTGTEYEQHF	TGTGCCAGCAGGACCGGGACAGAGTACGAGCAGCACTTC
14	TRBD1	NA	TRBJ2-5	TRBV6-5	CASSRGTGTETQYF	TGTGCCAGCAGTAGAGGGACAGGGACAGAGACCCAGTACTTC
15	TRBD1	NA	TRBJ1-3	TRBV25-1	CASSARTGEGNTIYF	TGTGCCAGCAGTGCCCGGACAGGGGAGGGAAACACCATATATTTT
12	TRBD1	NA	TRBJ2-1	TRBV29-1	CSVEKGADEQFF	TGCAGCGTTGAAAAGGGGGCGGATGAGCAGTTCTTC
13	TRBD1	NA	TRBJ2-7	TRBV29-1	CSVETGATYEQYF	TGCAGCGTGGAAACAGGGGCCACCTACGAGCAGTACTTC
15	TRBD1	NA	TRBJ1-1	TRBV5-1	CASSRDRGTNTEAFF	TGCGCCAGCAGCAGAGACAGGGGGACGAACACTGAAGCTTTCTTT
16	TRBD1	few	TRBJ2-7	TRBV27	CASRPGTGGAVVDQYF	TGTGCCAGCAGGCCCGGGACAGGGGGCGCGGTAGTTGACCAGTACTTC
17	NA	NA	TRBJ1-2	TRBV28	CASSLYGVAGANYGYTF	TGTGCCAGCAGTTTATATGGGGTAGCAGGGGCAAACTATGGCTACACCTTC
14	TRBD1	NA	TRBJ1-1	TRBV4-1	CASSLTGGPPEAFF	TGCGCCAGCAGCCTCACAGGGGGCCCCCCTGAAGCTTTCTTT
18	TRBD2	NA	TRBJ2-3	TRBV7-8	CASSIIGPLAGAGDTQYF	TGTGCCAGCAGCATAATCGGGCCCTTAGCGGGGGCCGGGGATACGCAGTATTTT
14	NA	NA	TRBJ2-1	TRBV6-5	CASSFQDGQGEQFF	TGTGCCAGCAGCTTTCAGGACGGGCAGGGTGAGCAGTTCTTC